These 30 T cell receptor beta chains came from one sample sequenced in a study of blood T cell repertoires in COVID-19. Assay used: immunoSEQ multiplex PCR; TCRdb lists only in-frame clones, some missing. The sample contains approximately 180,000 clones, over 75% of which appear only once. The source material was PBMCs or T cells enriched from blood (not recorded which). The receptors were gathered from a human donor with acute COVID-19. The donor label of this sample is uncertain.

This clone appeared a few times. The chain recombines TRBV7-9 with TRBJ2-7; D gene unclear. The V gene's germline CDR1 is SEHNR and CDR2 FQNEAQ (reference sequence). Trimming stripped 5 bases from V and 6 bases from J, with 17 bases between. CDR3 length: 14 residues. Written as DNA, the CDR3 is TGTGCCAGCAGCCAAGCAGTAAGTCCGGGCGAGCAGTACTTC. It encodes CASSQAVSPGEQYF.

The chain uses TRBV18 and TRBJ1-4; D is uncertain. Between the trimmed V and J ends, which lost 0 bases and 4 bases, there was a span of 9 bases. CDR3 length: 15 residues. The germline gives CDR1 KGHSH, CDR2 LQKENI. CDR3 in amino acids: CASSPPEGINEKLFF. The CDR3 bases are TGTGCCAGCTCACCACCAGAGGGAATTAATGAAAAACTGTTTTTT.

The chain recombines TRBV6-5 with TRBJ1-3, with TRBD1 matching over 8 bases. The CDR3 is 15 amino acids. V was clipped by 4 bases and J by 4 bases; unmatched bases: 6. CDR1 and CDR2 (germline): MNHEY, SVGAGI. CDR3 DNA: TGTGCCAGCAGTTCCTCCAGGGACAGGGGAAACACCATATATTTT. Translation: CASSSSRDRGNTIYF.

This chain uses TRBV19 with TRBJ1-1, with TRBD1 as a possible D gene (6 bases). The germline V and J ends were trimmed by 4 bases and 3 bases, with 9 bases remaining between them. The germline CDR1 and CDR2 sequences are LNHDA and SQIVND (reference sequence). The CDR3 contains 13 residues. The chain's CDR3 is CASSTGQHTEAFF. CDR3 coding DNA: TGTGCCAGTAGTACCGGACAGCACACTGAAGCTTTCTTT.

This chain connects TRBV11-2 to TRBJ1-2; TRBD1 aligns across 9 bases. This CDR3 region has 14 residues. V shed 4 bases, J shed 10 bases, and the junction held 10 bases outside the gene matches. In germline, CDR1 is SGHAT, CDR2 FQNNGV. The DNA for the CDR3 is TGTGCCAGCAGCTGGGGGACAGGGCTCCGGTTCTACACCTTC. It translates to CASSWGTGLRFYTF.

This sequence joins TRBV27 and TRBJ1-2; D unresolved. The length of the CDR3 is 15 residues. Trimming cost V 2 bases and J 0 bases, with 10 bases left between them. Looked up from germline, CDR1 is MNHEY and CDR2 is SMNVEV (reference sequence). The CDR3 spells CASSLEGPPNYGYTF. The CDR3, as DNA: TGTGCCAGCAGTTTAGAGGGTCCCCCTAACTATGGCTACACCTTC.

This sequence joins TRBV11-2 and TRBJ2-7; 8 bases match TRBD1. There are 14 residues in the CDR3. V lost 1 base and J lost 3; bases outside the gene matches: 2. CDR1 is SGHAT, CDR2 FQNNGV, per germline. CDR3 region: CASSLGQGLYEQYF. CDR3 nucleotides: TGTGCCAGCAGCTTAGGACAGGGGCTCTACGAGCAGTACTTC.

The genes are TRBV19 and TRBJ2-1; possibly TRBD1 for D (5 bases). Germline V gives CDR1 LNHDA, CDR2 SQIVND (reference sequence). The CDR3 is 12 residues long. Trimming cost V 3 bases and J 6 bases, with 6 bases left between them. CDR3 region: CASSMTANEQFF. Written as DNA, the CDR3 is TGTGCCAGTAGTATGACAGCCAATGAGCAGTTCTTC.

This clone came up once. CDR3: CASSVIEGIGETQYF. CDR3 in DNA: TGTGCCAGCAGCGTGATCGAGGGTATCGGAGAGACCCAGTACTTC. V is TRBV9 and J is TRBJ2-5; D possibly corresponds to TRBD2 (5 bases). Germline CDR1 and CDR2: SGDLS and YYNGEE. The V and J ends lost 2 bases and 4 bases respectively, with 15 bases between them. There are 15 residues in the CDR3.

The chain has TRBV10-3 and TRBJ2-1, with TRBD1 identical over 9 bases. V was pared by 6 bases and J by 8 bases, with 11 bases of the junction left unmatched. Germline-derived CDR1 and CDR2 are ENHRY and SYGVKD. This CDR3 comprises 15 residues. CDR3 DNA: TGTGCCATCAGACCGGGACAGGGAAAGTTTGATGAGCAGTTCTTC. This sequence encodes CAIRPGQGKFDEQFF.

The chain recombines TRBV7-8 with TRBJ1-3, with TRBD1 as a possible D gene (5 bases). This CDR3 is built from 14 residues. Germline-derived CDR1 and CDR2 are SGHVS and FQNEAQ. The V end was cut by 4 bases, the J end by 3 bases, with 10 bases between. The CDR3: CASSSSGLGNTIYF. The CDR3 coding sequence is TGTGCCAGCAGCTCTTCAGGGCTTGGAAACACCATATATTTT.

About this clone: The same CDR3 also results from other DNA sequences found in this sample. The rearrangement joins TRBV5-1 to TRBJ2-1; 14 bases line up with TRBD2. Germline V lookup: CDR1 SGHRS, CDR2 YFSETQ. With V trimmed by 0 bases and J by 10 bases, 9 bases remained unmatched. The CDR3 loop spans 17 amino acids. The CDR3 here is CASSLAQTSGGANEQFF. Written as DNA, the CDR3 is TGCGCCAGCAGCTTGGCCCAGACTAGCGGGGGGGCAAACGAGCAGTTCTTC.

The gene calls are TRBV18 and TRBJ2-1; 8 bases are a match to TRBD2. CDR1 KGHSH and CDR2 LQKENI come from the germline V gene. Trimming cost V 0 bases and J 0 bases; bases outside gene matches: 10. The CDR3 consists of 19 residues. CDR3 sequence reads: CASSPPEWERGSSYNEQFF. CDR3 coding DNA: TGTGCCAGCTCACCACCGGAGTGGGAGCGGGGGAGCTCCTACAATGAGCAGTTCTTC. The whole variable domain, remainder taken from reference TRBV18 and TRBJ2-1, is NAGVMQNPRHLVRRRGQEARLRCSPMKGHSHVYWYRQLPEEGLKFMVYLQKENIIDESGMPKERFSAEFPKEGPSILRIQQVVRGDSAAYFCASSPPEWERGSSYNEQFFGPGTRLTVL.

The chain links TRBV27 to TRBJ1-1; 9 bases align to TRBD1. CDR1 and CDR2 from the germline V gene are MNHEY and SMNVEV (reference sequence). Germline trimming cut 8 bases from V and 1 base from J; bases unmatched to any gene: 11. This CDR3 contains 16 residues. This chain's CDR3 is CASVRDRVVKNTEAFF. The CDR3 DNA reads TGTGCCAGCGTCCGGGACAGGGTTGTGAAGAACACTGAAGCTTTCTTT.

This chain links TRBV24-1 with TRBJ1-1; 8 bases are a match to TRBD1. There are 12 residues in the CDR3. The V gene end was trimmed by 3 bases and the J gene end by 11 bases; junction bases not matched to a gene: 4. The germline CDR1 and CDR2 sequences are KGHDR and SFDVKD. Here the CDR3 reads CATSDAGGWAFF. The CDR3 DNA reads as TGTGCCACCAGTGATGCAGGGGGCTGGGCTTTCTTT.

This chain uses TRBV3-1 (or the pseudogene TRBV3-2) with TRBJ2-7, with D possibly being TRBD2 (5 bases). Germline V lookup: CDR1 LGHDT, CDR2 YNNKEL (reference sequence). The CDR3 is 15 residues long. V was shortened by 1 base and J by 0 bases, with 10 bases between the two germline ends. The CDR3: CASSQVGAGSYEQYF. CDR3 coding DNA: TGTGCCAGCAGCCAAGTGGGAGCAGGCTCCTACGAGCAGTACTTC.

The rearrangement joins TRBV5-1 to TRBJ2-1, with 9 bases fitting TRBD1. Germline V gene data show CDR1 as SGHRS and CDR2 as YFSETQ. The junction had 17 bases not matched to a gene; V was cut back by 4 bases and J by 12 bases. The CDR3 loop spans 16 amino acids. Written as DNA, the CDR3 is TGCGCCAGCAGCGCAAGGGACAGGGAGGGGACAATGGGGCAGTTCTTC. It encodes CASSARDREGTMGQFF.

V gene TRBV2 combines with J gene TRBJ1-1; tentative D call: TRBD1 (5 bases). This CDR3 is 16 amino acids long. Germline-derived CDR1 and CDR2 are SNHLY and FYNNEI. V was shortened by 6 bases and J by 0 bases, with 17 bases between the two germline ends. The CDR3 region is CASSGGGEGMNTEAFF. Here the CDR3 DNA reads TGTGCCAGCAGCGGGGGAGGGGAGGGAATGAACACTGAAGCTTTCTTT. Full variable domain (missing parts from reference TRBV2 and TRBJ1-1): EPEVTQTPSHQVTQMGQEVILRCVPISNHLYFYWYRQILGQKVEFLVSFYNNEISEKSEIFDDQFSVERPDGSNFTLKIRSTKLEDSAMYFCASSGGGEGMNTEAFFGQGTRLTVV.

The sample holds a few counts of this clone. This chain connects TRBV5-4 to TRBJ2-5; 14 positions match TRBD2. This CDR3 contains 17 residues. Germline V gene lookup returns CDR1 SGHNT and CDR2 YYREEE (reference sequence). V was clipped by 0 bases and J by 1 base; unmatched bases: 2. The CDR3 spells CASSLGLAGGTQETQYF. The DNA for the CDR3 is TGTGCCAGCAGCTTGGGACTAGCGGGGGGGACCCAAGAGACCCAGTACTTC.

The chain has TRBV7-2 and TRBJ2-7; D is unresolved. CDR1 and CDR2 (germline): SGHTA, FQGNSA. V lost 0 bases and J 3 bases, leaving 9 bases between the germline ends. The CDR3 is 14 residues long. CDR3 protein: CASSLARLNYEQYF. CDR3 DNA: TGTGCCAGCAGCTTAGCGCGACTTAACTACGAGCAGTACTTC.

The rearrangement uses TRBV9 and TRBJ2-3, with TRBD1 identical over 9 bases. The junction had 9 bases not matched to a gene; V was cut back by 4 bases and J by 3 bases. The CDR3 runs 16 residues. Germline V gene lookup returns CDR1 SGDLS and CDR2 YYNGEE. Here the CDR3 reads CASSPRGQGKTDTQYF. CDR3 nucleotides: TGTGCCAGCAGCCCCCGTGGACAGGGGAAGACAGATACGCAGTATTTT.

The CDR3 reads CAISPGQGRNEQFF. CDR3 nucleotide sequence: TGTGCCATCAGTCCGGGACAGGGTCGTAATGAGCAGTTCTTC. The chain recombines TRBV10-3 with TRBJ2-1; TRBD1 aligns across 9 bases. Germline CDR1 is ENHRY and CDR2 is SYGVKD. V dropped 5 bases and J dropped 7; count of bases not matched to a gene: 6. The length of the CDR3 is 14 residues.

The chain combines TRBV24-1 with TRBJ2-7; a weak D match, TRBD2 (5 bases). CDR1 is KGHDR and CDR2 is SFDVKD in the germline V gene. CDR3 length: 14 residues. V dropped 6 bases and J dropped 2 bases, with 13 bases sitting between them. The CDR3 is CATSTGGGPYEQYF. The CDR3 DNA sequence: TGTGCCACCAGTACCGGAGGCGGACCCTACGAGCAGTACTTC.

The rearrangement joins TRBV19 to TRBJ1-5, with 8 bases lining up with TRBD1. V shed 10 bases and J 1 base; nucleotides not matched to a gene: 12. Germline V lookup: CDR1 LNHDA, CDR2 SQIVND (reference sequence). The CDR3 is 16 residues long. CDR3 residues: CATLSTGVGSNQPQHF. The DNA of the CDR3 is TGTGCCACCTTATCGACAGGGGTCGGGAGCAATCAGCCCCAGCATTTT. Using reference TRBV19 and TRBJ1-5 for the parts outside the CDR3, the full variable domain is DGGITQSPKYLFRKEGQNVTLSCEQNLNHDAMYWYRQDPGQGLRLIYYSQIVNDFQKGDIAEGYSVSREKKESFPLTVTSAQKNPTAFYLCATLSTGVGSNQPQHFGDGTRLSIL.

V usage is TRBV2 and J usage is TRBJ2-5; 7 nucleotides match TRBD2. The germline V gene has CDR1 SNHLY and CDR2 FYNNEI. The CDR3 is 14 amino acids. V was pared by 1 base and J by 5 bases, with 4 bases of the junction left unmatched. The CDR3 sequence is CASSEGGGSETQYF. In DNA form, the CDR3 reads TGTGCCAGCAGTGAAGGGGGAGGGTCGGAGACCCAGTACTTC.

The V and J genes are TRBV27 and TRBJ1-1, with 7 bases lining up with TRBD1. V was clipped by 4 bases and J by 0 bases; unmatched bases: 5. Per germline, CDR1 MNHEY and CDR2 SMNVEV (reference sequence). The CDR3 covers 15 residues. The CDR3 DNA follows: TGTGCCAGCAGTTGGACAGGTCGTTTGAACACTGAAGCTTTCTTT. It specifies CASSWTGRLNTEAFF.

V and J are TRBV30 and TRBJ2-6, with TRBD2 matching 7 bases. Germline V lookup: CDR1 GTSNPN, CDR2 SVGIG (reference sequence). This CDR3 is 14 amino acids long. V gave up 2 bases and J gave up 4 bases; unmatched junction bases: 2. The CDR3 sequence is CAWSRGDGANVLTF. CDR3 bases: TGTGCCTGGAGTCGGGGGGACGGGGCCAACGTCCTGACTTTC.

The genes are TRBV7-2 and TRBJ2-3; 9 nucleotides agree with TRBD2. Looked up from germline, CDR1 is SGHTA and CDR2 is FQGNSA. V trimming: 2 bases; J trimming: 2 bases; junction bases outside the gene matches: 11. The length of the CDR3 is 18 residues. CDR3 residues: CASSLMGLALRDTDTQYF. CDR3 nucleotide sequence: TGTGCCAGCAGCTTAATGGGACTAGCCCTGAGAGACACAGATACGCAGTATTTT.

The chain has TRBV7-3 and TRBJ2-3; 10 nucleotides agree with TRBD2. Trimming at V came to 4 bases and at J to 11 bases, leaving 15 bases not matched to a gene. The germline gives CDR1 SGHTA, CDR2 FQGTGA. The CDR3 totals 16 residues. For the CDR3, the DNA is TGTGCCAGCAGCTCCCCCGAGAGCGGGGGGGTCATGAGGCAGTATTTT. As protein: CASSSPESGGVMRQYF.

The gene calls are TRBV7-9 and TRBJ2-3; 15 bases align to TRBD2. Looked up from germline, CDR1 is SEHNR and CDR2 is FQNEAQ (reference sequence). CDR3 length: 19 residues. The V and J ends lost 1 base and 0 bases, in that order; junction bases with no gene match: 5. For the CDR3, the DNA is TGTGCCAGCAGCTTAGAGGGACTAGCGGGGGGCCCTAGCACAGATACGCAGTATTTT. It is translated as CASSLEGLAGGPSTDTQYF.